One T cell receptor (beta chain) is described in this entry. Its antigen remains unidentified. No qualities accompany the bases; no much larger clone lies one base away. TCR beta chains were amplified from genomic DNA using the immunoSEQ hsTCRB kit. The immunoSEQ service sequenced the TCR beta libraries on an Illumina MiSeq instrument. In the paper's pipeline: Repertoire data were analyzed with the immunoSEQ Analyzer. TCRdb mirrors the immuneACCESS table, restricted to in-frame sequences. Some clones are absent from its copies; in checked studies, under half trace to an unresolved V gene, and the reason for the others is unknown. The V and J calls and clone size come from that table; D and trimming were worked out from the DNA. For this sample the table gives 65,000 to 80,000 clones, of which 92% were detected only once. Of the sample, 5% falls within the top ten clones. Vitiligo was considered stable when no change in lesions had been observed over the previous 6 months. Stable patients also had to lack confetti depigmentation, a clinical sign of active vitiligo. Anyone who had been treated within the previous three months was excluded from the study. Ficoll density gradient centrifugation was used to isolate PBMCs from heparinized blood, after which the PBMCs were flash-frozen.

Taken from cysteine to phenylalanine, the CDR3 has 19 residues. Of all the DNA, just the CDR3 is kept, 57 bases in frame from base 1. V and J are truncated by 4 bases and 0 bases respectively, leaving an intervening sequence of 22 bases. The germline V gene sets CDR1 to SGDLS and CDR2 to YYNGEE. This sample stems from a study of resident and recirculating memory T cells in vitiligo listed by TCRdb under 2018. Background on the whole study: The study took epidermis from shave biopsies of two lesional and two nonlesional sites, plus PBMCs, from each of 3 stable vitiligo patients for TCR beta sequencing. Without cell sorting, samples were homogenized immediately before genomic DNA was extracted using the Qiagen DNeasy Blood & Tissue Kit. Human TCR beta sequencing was used to test whether specific clones in lesional vitiligo skin differed from clones in nonlesional skin and blood.

Broader findings and caveats from the paper: TCR sequences were not found to be conserved across biopsy sites or patients, suggesting that different lesions are infiltrated by different T cell clones, a pattern described as private specificity. Future mechanistic studies are needed so that the relative contributions of the lesion-infiltrating T cell clones and of human Trm versus Tcm pools can be evaluated. Even within a single patient, overlap and correlation analysis found no significant repertoire overlap between any biopsies apart from each lesion compared with itself. Clonality was not the same from one vitiligo lesion to another, and no unique dominant TCR clone turned up.

The sequence was obtained from a male donor with vitiligo. The rearrangement joined TRBV9 to TRBJ1-4; 5 matching bases give a weak D call of TRBD1. Input material: blood. DNA sequence: TGTGCCAGCAGCATTCCACGTGGGGCAGGCTCTGCAACTAATGAAAAACTGTTTTTT. This sequence encodes CASSIPRGAGSATNEKLFF.